Listed here is a single T cell receptor (beta chain). These data are taken from a study of OX40 agonist ivuxolimab in advanced cancers. Turning to the study itself: Participants averaged roughly 60 years of age (range roughly 23 to 79) and were less than 85% male.

CDR1 and CDR2 from the germline V gene are SEHNR and FQNEAQ (reference sequence). There are 14 residues in the CDR3. The trim removed 5 bases at V and 11 bases at J, leaving 14 bases unmatched. Some clones are missing from TCRdb's copy, which holds only in-frame ones; the method was immunoSEQ multiplex PCR. This repertoire shows roughly 51,000 clones, more than 70% found once; its top ten account for less than 0.75%. The chain is built from TRBV7-9 and TRBJ1-1, with 7 bases lining up with TRBD1. The receptor comes from an adult with an advanced solid tumor such as melanoma, head and neck, liver or kidney cancer. The sample was CD4+ or CD8+ T cells sorted from blood, taken in a trial of the OX40 agonist ivuxolimab. The CDR3 region has the DNA TGTGCCAGCAGCGTATTGACAGGGACCAGTTTGGCTTTCTTT. It is translated as CASSVLTGTSLAFF.